This paragraph covers one T cell receptor (beta chain) sequence. Its matching antigen is unknown. The sample comes from a study of cytomegalovirus exposure and HLA in healthy donors. J gave up 5 bases and V 6 bases, and 6 bases lay outside the gene matches. Germline CDR1 reads LNHDA; CDR2 reads SQIVND (reference sequence). The CDR3 runs 13 residues. Study outcomes and limitations: Later analysis suggested most CMV-associated TCR beta chains were HLA-restricted. Relative to the approximately 700-donor mean, N-insertions were reportedly fewer in an Asian-associated ancestry cluster in a later analysis.

The PCR was carried out with 60 Vbeta primers and 13 Jbeta primers. TCRdb keeps only in-frame clones here, not all; method: immunoSEQ multiplex PCR. The data show more than 150,000 clones, approximately 79% seen once. This sequence joins TRBV19 and TRBJ1-2, with 7 nucleotides matching TRBD1. The sequence came from a man aged 50 to 59 in good health and CMV-seropositive. Sequenced sample: PBMCs. CDR3 residues: CASRFTGAYGYTF. Written as DNA, the CDR3 is TGTGCCAGTAGGTTTACAGGGGCGTATGGCTACACCTTC. The full variable domain, in which reference TRBV19 and TRBJ1-2 provide the parts outside the CDR3, is DGGITQSPKYLFRKEGQNVTLSCEQNLNHDAMYWYRQDPGQGLRLIYYSQIVNDFQKGDIAEGYSVSREKKESFPLTVTSAQKNPTAFYLCASRFTGAYGYTFGSGTRLTVV.